Each of the 9 T cell receptor beta chains below was sequenced from the same sample in a study of blood T cell repertoires in COVID-19. Profiled with immunoSEQ multiplex PCR; TCRdb holds only in-frame clones, not every one. The table shows roughly 90,000 clones, with 85% to 90% occurring only once. What was sequenced was peripheral blood. Every receptor here comes from a human donor in a cohort sampled during active COVID-19.

The genes are TRBV4-1 and TRBJ2-1; 15 bases align to TRBD2. Per germline, CDR1 MGHRA and CDR2 YSYEKL. This CDR3 is built from 19 residues. V dropped 2 bases and J dropped 3; count of bases not matched to a gene: 8. The CDR3 DNA reads as TGCGCCAGCAGCCAACCCGGGACTAGCGGGAGGAAGGGCTACAATGAGCAGTTCTTC. Protein sequence: CASSQPGTSGRKGYNEQFF.

This rearrangement joins TRBV11-3 to TRBJ2-5, with D possibly being TRBD1 (5 bases). Germline CDR1 SGHNT, CDR2 YENEEA. V lost 4 bases to trimming and J lost 1 base, with 22 bases between them. The CDR3 is 18 residues long. The CDR3 reads CASSSRQTLIRIQETQYF. The CDR3 DNA reads TGTGCCAGCAGCTCTAGACAGACCCTGATCAGGATCCAAGAGACCCAGTACTTC.

The chain uses TRBV25-1 and TRBJ1-5, with D possibly being TRBD1 (6 bases). CDR3 length: 17 amino acids. The V end lost 7 bases, the J end lost 5 bases, and 24 bases lay between the germline ends. Germline CDR1 and CDR2: MGHDK and SYGVNS. Written as DNA, the CDR3 is TGTGCCAGCACCTTTCGACAGGTTCGAAGGCTCCATCAGCCCCAGCATTTT. It specifies CASTFRQVRRLHQPQHF.

In DNA, the CDR3 is TGTGCCAGCAGCTTGGCGGGGTACCCAACAAGCCATAGCAATCAGCCCCAGCATTTT. As protein: CASSLAGYPTSHSNQPQHF. The chain employs TRBV5-5 and TRBJ1-5; unclear D gene. The CDR3 has 19 residues. The V gene's germline CDR1 is SGHKS and CDR2 YYEKEE (reference sequence). V lost 0 bases and J 0 bases, leaving 19 bases between the germline ends.

This clone showed up just once. This chain joins TRBV5-1 and TRBJ2-3; 7 nucleotides align to TRBD2. Germline-derived CDR1 and CDR2 are SGHRS and YFSETQ. V was pared by 5 bases and J by 3 bases, with 9 bases of the junction left unmatched. The CDR3 runs 15 residues. CDR3 coding DNA: TGCGCCAGCAGGCCAGGACTAGTTGGTACAGATACGCAGTATTTT. It specifies CASRPGLVGTDTQYF.

The rearrangement links TRBV3-1 (or the pseudogene TRBV3-2) to TRBJ1-1; TRBD1 agrees at 8 bases. Germline V gene data show CDR1 as LGHDT and CDR2 as YNNKEL (reference sequence). The CDR3 has 12 residues. With 4 bases clipped from V and 10 bases from J, the junction kept 5 bases outside the gene matches. This CDR3 is CASSPTGVGAFF. Here the CDR3 DNA reads TGTGCCAGCAGCCCGACAGGGGTGGGAGCTTTCTTT.

The V gene is TRBV6-5, the J gene TRBJ1-4, with D hard to call. The ends were cut back, 6 bases at V and 1 base at J, with 12 bases in the middle. The CDR3 covers 15 residues. Germline V gives CDR1 MNHEY, CDR2 SVGAGI. CDR3 DNA: TGTGCCAGCAGCGGACCGGCGGGAACTAATGAAAAACTGTTTTTT. Translating it yields CASSGPAGTNEKLFF.

This clone was counted a few times. This chain connects TRBV4-2 to TRBJ1-5, with D tentatively TRBD1 (5 bases). This CDR3 comprises 16 residues. V was shortened by 3 bases and J by 7 bases, with 19 bases between the two germline ends. Germline-derived CDR1 and CDR2 are LGHNA and YNFKEQ. The CDR3 DNA sequence: TGTGCCAGCAGCCACAAGGGTTGGGGACTCCGGCAGCCCCAGCATTTT. Residues: CASSHKGWGLRQPQHF.

The chain employs TRBV5-5 and TRBJ1-4; D not resolved. From germline, CDR1 is SGHKS and CDR2 YYEKEE (reference sequence). V was shortened by 2 bases and J by 8 bases, with 22 bases between the two germline ends. This CDR3 is built from 17 residues. CDR3 region: CASSFAGNPSSEEKLFF. The CDR3 DNA sequence: TGTGCCAGCAGCTTTGCCGGTAATCCCTCAAGTGAAGAAAAACTGTTTTTT.